These T cell receptor beta chains were read from a single sample in a study of T cells in Graves' hyperthyroidism and ophthalmopathy. TCRdb passed the multiplex PCR reads through MiXCR, listing each CDR3 protein once. The table records some 510,000 distinct CDR3 sequences, approximately 44% of them present only once. The sequenced sample was peripheral blood or thyroid tissue (not recorded which). These receptors originate from a woman younger than 35 with Graves' hyperthyroidism. Both conserved end residues are part of each CDR3. Fields, in order: J gene, CDR3 length, V gene, D gene, clone size, CDR3 DNA, CDR3 protein. D genes are given only for firm matches. Size is omitted from some rows. Given values are once, few, many or a class for expanded clones.

J: TRBJ1-2; length: 17; V: TRBV25-1; D: TRBD1; size: .; DNA: TGTGCCAGCAGTGAAGCGCTGGGACAGGGGTCCCGCTATGGCTACACCTTC; CDR3: CASSEALGQGSRYGYTF
J: TRBJ1-6; length: 12; V: TRBV7-8; D: .; size: .; DNA: TGTGCCAGCAGCATACAAGCGGGACCCCTCCACTTT; CDR3: CASSIQAGPLHF
J: TRBJ1-5; length: 13; V: TRBV29-1; D: TRBD1; size: .; DNA: TGCAGCGTTGCGGGACAGCGAAATCAGCCCCAGCATTTT; CDR3: CSVAGQRNQPQHF
J: TRBJ2-7; length: 13; V: TRBV15; D: .; size: many; DNA: TGTGCCACCAGCAGAGTGTTAGGGGCCGAGCAGTACTTC; CDR3: CATSRVLGAEQYF
J: TRBJ2-5; length: 13; V: TRBV20-1; D: .; size: few; DNA: TGCAGTGCTATAAAACTAGATGATCAGACCCAGTACTTC; CDR3: CSAIKLDDQTQYF
J: TRBJ1-2; length: 12; V: TRBV7-2; D: .; size: many; DNA: TGTGCCAGCAGCTCCCGCTTCTATGGCTACACCTTC; CDR3: CASSSRFYGYTF
J: TRBJ1-5; length: 13; V: TRBV2; D: TRBD1; size: few; DNA: TGTGCCAGCGGGGACAGGGGAAGTCAGCCCCAGCATTTT; CDR3: CASGDRGSQPQHF
J: TRBJ2-2; length: 16; V: TRBV20-1; D: TRBD2; size: .; DNA: TGCAGTGCTAGAGATGCACTAGCGGGAGACACCGGGGAGCTGTTTTTT; CDR3: CSARDALAGDTGELFF
J: TRBJ1-2; length: 14; V: TRBV24-1; D: .; size: few; DNA: TGTGCCACCAGTGATGCGGGGTCTAACTATGGCTACACCTTC; CDR3: CATSDAGSNYGYTF
J: TRBJ2-5; length: 13; V: TRBV7-2; D: TRBD2; size: .; DNA: TGTGCCAGCAGCTCAACGGGGGGGAAGACCCAGTACTTC; CDR3: CASSSTGGKTQYF
J: TRBJ1-6; length: 15; V: TRBV19; D: TRBD1; size: .; DNA: TGTGCCAGTAGTATCACAGGGGTCGGCAATTCACCCCTCCACTTT; CDR3: CASSITGVGNSPLHF
J: TRBJ1-1; length: 16; V: TRBV19; D: TRBD1; size: .; DNA: TGTGCCAGTTGTGTGAACAGGGGGCTCATGCTTACCGAAGCTTTCTTT; CDR3: CASCVNRGLMLTEAFF
J: TRBJ1-5; length: 13; V: TRBV5-6; D: TRBD1; size: .; DNA: TGTGCCTGGAGCGAAGGACAGGAGGCTGCCCAGCATTTT; CDR3: CAWSEGQEAAQHF
J: TRBJ1-1; length: 15; V: TRBV2; D: .; size: few; DNA: TGTGCCAGCAGCCTAACTAGGCATTTGAACACTGAAGCTTTCTTT; CDR3: CASSLTRHLNTEAFF
J: TRBJ2-6; length: 17; V: TRBV7-2; D: .; size: .; DNA: TGTGCCAGCAGCCAAGACTGGCCGACCTCTGGGGCCAACGTCCTGACTTTC; CDR3: CASSQDWPTSGANVLTF
J: TRBJ1-3; length: 18; V: TRBV6-2/TRBV6-3; D: .; size: .; DNA: TGTGCCAGCAGTCCCCGTTCCTTCCTAGGGAAGGCTGGAAACACCATATATTTT; CDR3: CASSPRSFLGKAGNTIYF
J: TRBJ1-2; length: 13; V: TRBV7-9; D: .; size: .; DNA: TGTGCCAGCAGCTCGTCCGGGGTGCATGGCTACACCTTC; CDR3: CASSSSGVHGYTF
J: TRBJ2-5; length: 13; V: TRBV5-1; D: TRBD1; size: few; DNA: TGCGCCAGCAGCGTGGGGACAGGAGAGACCCAGTACTTC; CDR3: CASSVGTGETQYF
J: TRBJ1-6; length: 15; V: TRBV5-1; D: TRBD1; size: .; DNA: TGCGCCAGCAGCTTGGCCGGGACAGACAATTCACCCCTCCACTTT; CDR3: CASSLAGTDNSPLHF
J: TRBJ2-2; length: 14; V: TRBV7-6; D: .; size: few; DNA: TGTGCCAGCAGCCGGGACGGGAACACCGGGGAGCTGTTTTTT; CDR3: CASSRDGNTGELFF
J: TRBJ2-7; length: 12; V: TRBV20-1; D: TRBD2; size: .; DNA: TGCAGTGCGCCTAGCGGGAGGAACGAGCAGTACTTC; CDR3: CSAPSGRNEQYF
J: TRBJ1-2; length: 14; V: TRBV7-9; D: .; size: .; DNA: TGTGCCAGTAGTACCGGGACGGTCCACTATGGCTACACCTTC; CDR3: CASSTGTVHYGYTF
J: TRBJ2-7; length: 15; V: TRBV20-1; D: .; size: few; DNA: TGCAGTGCTTGGAGCCCGGGCGTAAGCTCCTACGAGCAGTACTTC; CDR3: CSAWSPGVSSYEQYF
J: TRBJ2-3; length: 14; V: TRBV6-6; D: TRBD2; size: .; DNA: TGTGCCAGCAGTTCTAGCGGGAGAGGGGATACGCAGTATTTT; CDR3: CASSSSGRGDTQYF
J: TRBJ1-1; length: 12; V: TRBV7-2; D: .; size: few; DNA: TGTGCCAGCAGCTTACTTTTCTCTGAAGCTTTCTTT; CDR3: CASSLLFSEAFF